The 3 T cell receptor beta chains listed next were all sequenced from one sample in a study of blood T cells in healthy people across ages. PCR was performed a second time for 7 to 11 cycles using a sample-barcoded 5' primer and a J-beta primer mix. MiXCR was run by TCRdb on the 5' RACE reads, yielding one entry per CDR3 protein. The sample records about 1.8 million distinct CDR3 sequences, approximately 50% being singletons. Sequenced: blood. All receptors derive from a woman aged 35 to 49 in good health.

The chain has TRBV3-1 and TRBJ1-1, with a weak D call TRBD1 (6 bases). The V end was cut by 1 base, the J end by 1 base, with 19 bases between. This CDR3 region has 18 residues. CDR1 is LGHDT and CDR2 is YNNKEL in the germline V gene (reference sequence). CDR3 sequence reads: CASSQVSQLRGKNTEAFF. The CDR3 DNA sequence: TGTGCCAGCAGCCAAGTTTCACAACTCAGGGGCAAGAACACTGAAGCTTTCTTT.

This chain joins TRBV3-1 and TRBJ1-2; no clear D gene. The CDR3 length is 15 residues. Germline V CDR1 and CDR2: LGHDT, YNNKEL (reference sequence). The V end lost 4 bases, the J end lost 0 bases, and 12 bases lay between the germline ends. CDR3: CASSPHRGTNYGYTF. CDR3 DNA: TGTGCCAGCAGCCCGCATCGGGGTACTAACTATGGCTACACCTTC.

The chain uses TRBV15 and TRBJ2-7; 8 positions agree with TRBD1. Germline CDR1 is LNHNV and CDR2 is YYDKDF (reference sequence). The CDR3 spans 15 residues. With 1 base clipped from V and 0 bases from J, the junction kept 2 bases outside the gene matches. CDR3 region: CATSRVTGGSYEQYF. The DNA of the CDR3 is TGTGCCACCAGCAGAGTTACAGGGGGCTCCTACGAGCAGTACTTC.